This record covers a single TCR beta chain. The table lists this clonotype with a few counts. Its specific antigen is unknown. No much larger clone is present one base from it, and per-base qualities are unavailable. These data originate in a study of T cells after yellow fever vaccination (dated by TCRdb to the late 2010s). About the study as a whole: Libraries from fractions with low cell numbers were prepared with the SMART-Seq v4 Ultra Low Input RNA kit. To track T-cell clones before and after primary and booster YFV17D yellow fever vaccination, bulk TCR alpha and beta repertoires were sequenced longitudinally. Blood was collected at multiple timepoints before and after primary and secondary immunization, and bulk PBMC replicates and cell subsets were isolated. The cohort comprised two healthy male donors, one aged 18 to 29 and one aged 30 to 40 years. Study-level results and caveats: Compared with the primary T-cell response, the secondary T-cell response was weaker but faster, peaking on day 5 rather than day 15. A small share of clonotypes occurred in both CD4 and CD8 compartments, likely arising from convergent recombination. Computational filtering was required because FACS-sorted repertoires could contain abundant contaminating clonotypes from the bulk population. After the booster, most of the clones that had expanded following primary vaccination were detected again (roughly 97% of CD4 and roughly 88% of CD8), which suggests that memory was broadly maintained. The study included only a couple of donors, which limits how far the findings can be generalized.

The germline ends are 14 bases apart after V is trimmed by 6 bases and J by 6 bases. Taken from the germline V gene (reference sequence), the CDR1 and CDR2 loops are LNHNV and YYDKDF. The CDR3 numbers 13 residues from cysteine through phenylalanine. The only DNA kept is the CDR3, 39 bases in frame from the first base. Synthesis of TCR cDNA relied on 5'RACE template switching, a step that introduced a universal primer site along with unique molecular identifiers. cDNA synthesis was primed from both the TCR alpha and TCR beta constant segments. Libraries were amplified in two PCR steps, with sample barcodes and sequencing adapters added in the second step. Libraries were sequenced on Illumina HiSeq 2500 (2x100 bp) or NovaSeq (2x150 bp). The study's processing was this. MIGEC handled demultiplexing of reads and collapsing into UMI consensus sequences, while MiXCR performed V(D)J alignment. Clonotypes responding to the vaccine were identified with edgeR on replicate PBMC samples, with the criteria of FDR below 0.01 and a log2 fold change above 5 up to day 15. CD4 or CD8 identity was assigned to each bulk clonotype according to whether the clonotype was present at higher abundance in the sequenced CD4 repertoire or the sequenced CD8 repertoire. In-frame beta chains were kept once TCRdb had trimmed the public reads at Q25 with fastp and called clones with MiXCR. Rows are unified per CDR3 protein, each entry keeping the most common DNA and genes. V and J calls and clone size were set by TCRdb, not the authors. Across this sample there are 350,000 or so distinct CDR3 sequences, with around 8.1% seen only once. 17% of the sample rests with the top ten.

The treatment or condition label here, explained by the study, means: live attenuated yellow fever vaccine strain. Two biological replicates of bulk PBMCs were collected at each blood-draw timepoint. PBMCs were isolated from peripheral blood using a standard Ficoll-Paque protocol. TriZol was used to extract RNA from bulk PBMCs, from CD4 and CD8 fractions, and from dextramer-positive and dextramer-negative fractions. Recombination joined TRBV15 with TRBJ1-2, with a weak D call of TRBD1 (6 bases match). Sequencing used PBMCs, obtained 35 to 50 days after the first yellow fever vaccination. The clonotype comes from a man younger than 30 who received the YFV17D yellow fever vaccine. The CDR3: CATRHGQTDGYTF. The DNA reads TGTGCCACCAGACACGGACAGACCGATGGCTACACCTTC.